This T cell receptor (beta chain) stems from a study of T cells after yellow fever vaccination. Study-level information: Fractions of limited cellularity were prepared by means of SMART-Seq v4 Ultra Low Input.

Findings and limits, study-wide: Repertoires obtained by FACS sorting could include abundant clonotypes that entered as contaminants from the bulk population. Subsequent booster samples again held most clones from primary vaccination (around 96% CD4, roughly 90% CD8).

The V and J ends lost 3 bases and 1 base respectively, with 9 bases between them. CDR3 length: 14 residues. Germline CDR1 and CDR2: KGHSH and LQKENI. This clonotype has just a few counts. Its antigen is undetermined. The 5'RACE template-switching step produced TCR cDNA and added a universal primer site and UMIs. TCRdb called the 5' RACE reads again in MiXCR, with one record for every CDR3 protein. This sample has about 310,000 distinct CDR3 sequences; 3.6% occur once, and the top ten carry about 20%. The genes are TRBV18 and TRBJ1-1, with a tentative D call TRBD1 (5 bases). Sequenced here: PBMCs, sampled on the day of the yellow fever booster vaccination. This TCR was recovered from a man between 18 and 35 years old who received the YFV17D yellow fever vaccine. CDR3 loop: CASSPGAPNTEAFF. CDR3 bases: TGTGCCAGCTCACCTGGGGCACCGAACACTGAAGCTTTCTTT.